What follows are 6 T cell receptor beta chains derived from one specimen sequenced in a study of blood T cell repertoires in COVID-19. Only in-frame clones appear in the TCRdb table, and some are missing; sequencing was by immunoSEQ multiplex PCR. The sample lists approximately 110,000 clones; more than 65% were seen once. The sequenced sample consisted of peripheral blood. The receptor set was obtained from a woman of 80 years or more with active or convalescent COVID-19.

The V call is TRBV9, the J call TRBJ1-6; D might be TRBD1 (5 bases). V lost 3 bases and J lost 5, with 12 bases in between. The germline V gene encodes CDR1 SGDLS and CDR2 YYNGEE. This CDR3 comprises 15 residues. As DNA, the CDR3 is TGTGCCAGCAGCGGGGGGGACGGCGATAATTCACCCCTCCACTTT. Translation: CASSGGDGDNSPLHF.

The rearrangement uses TRBV19 and TRBJ1-1; perhaps TRBD1 as D (5 bases). The germline V and J ends were trimmed by 0 bases and 3 bases, with 14 bases remaining between them. The length of the CDR3 is 16 residues. In germline, CDR1 is LNHDA, CDR2 SQIVND (reference sequence). This chain's CDR3 is CASSIDPEGRDTEAFF. DNA of the CDR3: TGTGCCAGTAGTATAGACCCAGAGGGGAGGGACACTGAAGCTTTCTTT.

The chain employs TRBV14 and TRBJ2-7; D may be TRBD2 (6 bases). Trimming removed 1 base from V and 0 bases from J, with 10 bases in between. The CDR3 has 15 amino acids. The germline CDR1 and CDR2 sequences are SGHDN and FVKESK. The CDR3 DNA reads as TGTGCCAGCAGCCAAGGTTACGGGAGCTCCTACGAGCAGTACTTC. It yields the protein CASSQGYGSSYEQYF.

The chain joins TRBV2 to TRBJ1-1; 7 nucleotides align to TRBD1. V dropped 6 bases and J dropped 0; count of bases not matched to a gene: 4. This CDR3 is built from 14 residues. Per the germline V gene, CDR1 is SNHLY and CDR2 is FYNNEI. The CDR3 DNA sequence: TGTGCCAGCAGAGGACAGGTGATGAACACTGAAGCTTTCTTT. This encodes CASRGQVMNTEAFF.

The chain is built from TRBV5-1 and TRBJ1-1; 7 positions agree with TRBD1. Germline CDR1 and CDR2: SGHRS and YFSETQ. This CDR3 region has 15 residues. The J segment lost 0 bases and the V segment lost 4 bases, leaving 6 bases of the junction unmatched. The CDR3 nucleotides are TGCGCCAGCAGCCGGGGACAGTACATGAACACTGAAGCTTTCTTT. This sequence encodes CASSRGQYMNTEAFF.

The chain links TRBV5-1 to TRBJ1-1, with D possibly TRBD1 on 6 matching bases. Trimming removed 4 bases at V and 1 base at J, with 8 bases between. The CDR3 is made up of 13 amino acids. The germline V gene has CDR1 SGHRS and CDR2 YFSETQ. The CDR3 reads CASSQGQNTEAFF. The CDR3 nucleotides are TGCGCCAGCAGCCAGGGACAGAACACTGAAGCTTTCTTT.